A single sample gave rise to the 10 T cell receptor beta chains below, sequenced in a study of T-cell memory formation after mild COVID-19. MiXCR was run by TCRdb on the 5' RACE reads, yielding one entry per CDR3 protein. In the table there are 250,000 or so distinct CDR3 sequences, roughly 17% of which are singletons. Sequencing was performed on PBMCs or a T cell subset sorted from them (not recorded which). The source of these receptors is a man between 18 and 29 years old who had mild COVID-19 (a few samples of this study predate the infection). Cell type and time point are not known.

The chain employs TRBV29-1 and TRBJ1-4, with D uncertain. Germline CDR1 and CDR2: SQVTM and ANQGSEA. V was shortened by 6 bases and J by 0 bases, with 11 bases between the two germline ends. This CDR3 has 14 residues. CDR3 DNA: TGCAGCGTGGCCCCAGAGGCAACTAATGAAAAACTGTTTTTT. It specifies CSVAPEATNEKLFF.

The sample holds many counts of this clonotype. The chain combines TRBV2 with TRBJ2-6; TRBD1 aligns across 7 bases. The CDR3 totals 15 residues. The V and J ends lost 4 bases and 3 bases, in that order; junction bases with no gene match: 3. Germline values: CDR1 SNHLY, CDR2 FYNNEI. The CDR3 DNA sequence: TGTGCCAGCAGTGGCGACAGGGTTGGGGCCAACGTCCTGACTTTC. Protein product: CASSGDRVGANVLTF.

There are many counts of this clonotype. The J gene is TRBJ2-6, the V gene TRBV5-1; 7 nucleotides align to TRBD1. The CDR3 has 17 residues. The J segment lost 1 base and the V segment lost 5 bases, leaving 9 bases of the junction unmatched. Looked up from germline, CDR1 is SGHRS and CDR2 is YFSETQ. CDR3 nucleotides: TGCGCCAGCAGATTCCCAACAGGGGTTTCTGGGGCCAACGTCCTGACTTTC. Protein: CASRFPTGVSGANVLTF.

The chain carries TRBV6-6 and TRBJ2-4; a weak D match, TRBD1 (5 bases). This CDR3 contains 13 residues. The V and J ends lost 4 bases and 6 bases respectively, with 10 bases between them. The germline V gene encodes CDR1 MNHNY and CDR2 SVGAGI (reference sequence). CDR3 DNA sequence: TGTGCCAGCAGTTCCGGACAAGCAAACATTCAGTACTTC. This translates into CASSSGQANIQYF.

The CDR3 here is CASSSPFHEQYF. The CDR3 region has the DNA TGTGCCAGCAGTTCCCCTTTCCACGAGCAGTACTTC. The V and J genes are TRBV6-5 and TRBJ2-7; D is uncertain. The germline V gene has CDR1 MNHEY and CDR2 SVGAGI. Trimming left V 4 bases short and J 5 bases short, with 9 bases between. The CDR3 length is 12 residues.

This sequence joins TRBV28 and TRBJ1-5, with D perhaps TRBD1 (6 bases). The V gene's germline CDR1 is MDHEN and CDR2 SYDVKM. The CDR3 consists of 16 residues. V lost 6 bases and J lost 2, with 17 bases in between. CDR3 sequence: CASSQTGPRGNQPQHF. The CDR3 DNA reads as TGTGCCAGCAGCCAGACAGGCCCGCGGGGCAATCAGCCCCAGCATTTT. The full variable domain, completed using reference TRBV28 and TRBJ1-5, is DVKVTQSSRYLVKRTGEKVFLECVQDMDHENMFWYRQDPGLGLRLIYFSYDVKMKEKGDIPEGYSVSREKKERFSLILESASTNQTSMYLCASSQTGPRGNQPQHFGDGTRLSIL.

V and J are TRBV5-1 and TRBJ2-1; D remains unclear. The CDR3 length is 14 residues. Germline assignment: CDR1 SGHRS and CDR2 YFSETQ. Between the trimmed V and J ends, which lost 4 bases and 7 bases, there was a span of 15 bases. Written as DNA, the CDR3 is TGCGCCAGCAGCCCCCTTGCAGGTGCTAATGAGCAGTTCTTC. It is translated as CASSPLAGANEQFF.

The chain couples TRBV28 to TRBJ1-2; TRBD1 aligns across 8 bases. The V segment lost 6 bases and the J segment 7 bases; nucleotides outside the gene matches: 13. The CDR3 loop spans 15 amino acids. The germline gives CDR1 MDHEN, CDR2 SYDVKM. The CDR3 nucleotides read TGTGCCAGCAGCACCCCCTCGACAGGGGCGGGTGGCTACACCTTC. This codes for CASSTPSTGAGGYTF.

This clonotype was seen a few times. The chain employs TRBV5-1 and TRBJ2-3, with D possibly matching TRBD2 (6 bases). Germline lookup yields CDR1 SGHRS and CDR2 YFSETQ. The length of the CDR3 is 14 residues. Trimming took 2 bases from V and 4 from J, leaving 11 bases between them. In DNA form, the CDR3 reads TGCGCCAGCAGCTTACCGGGACTGGCAGATACGCAGTATTTT. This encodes CASSLPGLADTQYF.

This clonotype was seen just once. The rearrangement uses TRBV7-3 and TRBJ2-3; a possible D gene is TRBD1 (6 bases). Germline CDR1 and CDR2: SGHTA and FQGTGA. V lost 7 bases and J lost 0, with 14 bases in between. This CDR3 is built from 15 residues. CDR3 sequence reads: CASTPGRGSTDTQYF. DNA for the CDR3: TGTGCCAGCACCCCTGGCAGGGGAAGCACAGATACGCAGTATTTT.